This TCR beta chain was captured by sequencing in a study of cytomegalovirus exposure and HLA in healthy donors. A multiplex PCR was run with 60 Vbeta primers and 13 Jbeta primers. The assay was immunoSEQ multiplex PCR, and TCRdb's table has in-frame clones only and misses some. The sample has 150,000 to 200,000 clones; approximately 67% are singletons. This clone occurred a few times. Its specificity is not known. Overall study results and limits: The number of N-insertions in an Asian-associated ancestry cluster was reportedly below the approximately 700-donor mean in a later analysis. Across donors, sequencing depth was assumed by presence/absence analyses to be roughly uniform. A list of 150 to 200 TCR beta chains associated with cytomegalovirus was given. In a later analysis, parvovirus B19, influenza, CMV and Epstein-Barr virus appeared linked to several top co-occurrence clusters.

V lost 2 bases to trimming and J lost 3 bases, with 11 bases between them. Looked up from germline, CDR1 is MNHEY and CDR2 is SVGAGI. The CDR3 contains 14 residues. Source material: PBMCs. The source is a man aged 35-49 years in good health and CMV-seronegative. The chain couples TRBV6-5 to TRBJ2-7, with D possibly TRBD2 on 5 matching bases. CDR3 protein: CASSYVGRRYEQYF. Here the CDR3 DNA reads TGTGCCAGCAGTTACGTTGGGAGACGCTACGAGCAGTACTTC.